A selection of T cell receptor beta chains follows, all from one sample in a study of Graves' ophthalmopathy and Graves' hyperthyroidism. TCRdb called the multiplex PCR reads again in MiXCR, with one record for every CDR3 protein. The sample gives roughly 500,000 distinct CDR3 sequences, 13% to 15% of which show up once; around 9.8% is in the top ten. Specimen: blood. These receptors all come from a woman in her 30s with Graves' ophthalmopathy. Each CDR3 is given with its conserved first and last residue. The order of the fields is clone size, D gene, J gene, V gene, CDR3 protein, CDR3 DNA. The D gene is left open where the match is weak. The listing skips clone size in some rows; elsewhere it reads once, few, many or a size class.

size: many
D: .
J: TRBJ2-5
V: TRBV20-1
CDR3: CSATRRETQYF
DNA: TGCAGCGCCACGAGGAGAGAGACCCAGTACTTC

size: few
D: .
J: TRBJ2-7
V: TRBV7-6
CDR3: CASSFLGGGSYEQYF
DNA: TGTGCCAGCAGTTTCCTGGGGGGAGGCTCCTACGAGCAGTACTTC

size: many
D: TRBD2
J: TRBJ2-7
V: TRBV20-1
CDR3: CSASRSGRAGEQYF
DNA: TGCAGTGCTAGTCGGAGCGGGAGGGCCGGCGAGCAGTACTTC

size: many
D: TRBD1
J: TRBJ1-1
V: TRBV10-2
CDR3: CASRVTGGWNTEAFF
DNA: TGCGCCAGCAGAGTAACAGGGGGCTGGAACACTGAAGCTTTCTTT

size: few
D: .
J: TRBJ1-2
V: TRBV6-1
CDR3: CASSVPPGGEGYTF
DNA: TGTGCCAGCAGTGTCCCCCCTGGGGGAGAGGGCTACACCTTC

size: many
D: TRBD1
J: TRBJ2-4
V: TRBV2
CDR3: CASSRQGERNIKYF
DNA: TGTGCCAGCAGCCGACAGGGGGAGAGGAACATTAAGTACTTC

size: few
D: .
J: TRBJ1-4
V: TRBV5-1
CDR3: CASSSSGPGKLFF
DNA: TGCGCCAGCAGCTCCAGTGGACCGGGAAAACTGTTTTTT

size: many
D: .
J: TRBJ2-5
V: TRBV7-8
CDR3: CASSSGGGSETQYF
DNA: TGTGCCAGCAGCTCCGGGGGTGGGTCCGAGACCCAGTACTTC

size: many
D: .
J: TRBJ2-7
V: TRBV7-8
CDR3: CASSSTGEGEQYF
DNA: TGTGCCAGCAGCTCCACAGGGGAGGGCGAGCAGTACTTC

size: few
D: TRBD1
J: TRBJ1-2
V: TRBV29-1
CDR3: CSVPEGAFYEGAELYGYTF
DNA: TGCAGCGTCCCTGAGGGGGCCTTTTACGAGGGAGCCGAGCTCTATGGCTACACCTTC

size: many
D: .
J: TRBJ2-7
V: TRBV2
CDR3: CAINYNYEQYF
DNA: TGTGCCATCAATTACAACTACGAGCAGTACTTC

size: few
D: .
J: TRBJ1-3
V: TRBV28
CDR3: CASSGGDVSGNTIYF
DNA: TGTGCCAGCAGTGGCGGTGATGTTTCTGGAAACACCATATATTTT

size: many
D: TRBD2
J: TRBJ2-5
V: TRBV28
CDR3: CASTIAGVRETQYF
DNA: TGTGCCAGCACCATAGCGGGAGTGCGAGAGACCCAGTACTTC

size: many
D: TRBD1
J: TRBJ2-2
V: TRBV19
CDR3: CASSTRQGADTGELFF
DNA: TGTGCCAGTAGTACCAGACAGGGGGCGGATACCGGGGAGCTGTTTTTT

size: many
D: TRBD2
J: TRBJ2-7
V: TRBV6-5
CDR3: CASSYSGGRTYEQYF
DNA: TGTGCCAGCAGTTACTCGGGAGGGAGAACCTACGAGCAGTACTTC

size: many
D: TRBD1
J: TRBJ2-7
V: TRBV10-1
CDR3: CASSSRTGTGGNEQYF
DNA: TGCGCCAGCAGCTCGCGGACCGGGACAGGGGGCAACGAGCAGTACTTC

size: many
D: .
J: TRBJ2-7
V: TRBV20-1
CDR3: CSALGLGQQYF
DNA: TGCAGTGCCCTAGGATTAGGTCAGCAGTACTTC

size: many
D: TRBD1
J: TRBJ1-1
V: TRBV5-1
CDR3: CASSSGQGAYTEAFF
DNA: TGCGCCAGCAGTTCGGGACAGGGGGCGTACACTGAAGCTTTCTTT

size: many
D: TRBD1
J: TRBJ1-1
V: TRBV28
CDR3: CASSFPPQTGVRNTEAFF
DNA: TGTGCCAGCAGTTTTCCCCCACAAACAGGGGTACGGAACACTGAAGCTTTCTTT

size: many
D: .
J: TRBJ1-1
V: TRBV12-3/TRBV12-4
CDR3: CASSFLRGARVTEAFF
DNA: TGTGCCAGCAGTTTTCTACGGGGGGCGAGGGTTACTGAAGCTTTCTTT

size: many
D: TRBD2
J: TRBJ2-7
V: TRBV6-2/TRBV6-3
CDR3: CASSGVAGRVTPEYF
DNA: TGTGCCAGCAGTGGAGTAGCGGGGCGCGTAACACCCGAGTACTTC

size: many
D: .
J: TRBJ2-5
V: TRBV10-3
CDR3: CATRDGLSRKMGETQYF
DNA: TGTGCGACCCGAGACGGTCTATCTCGCAAGATGGGAGAGACCCAGTACTTC

size: many
D: .
J: TRBJ1-1
V: TRBV7-9
CDR3: CASSWKGSTEAFF
DNA: TGTGCCAGCAGCTGGAAGGGGAGCACTGAAGCTTTCTTT

size: many
D: TRBD1
J: TRBJ1-6
V: TRBV7-8
CDR3: CASSLTTGVYNSPLHF
DNA: TGTGCCAGCAGCTTAACGACAGGGGTCTATAATTCACCCCTCCACTTT

size: many
D: .
J: TRBJ1-2
V: TRBV20-1
CDR3: CSARVVRGWYGYTF
DNA: TGCAGTGCTAGAGTTGTCAGGGGATGGTATGGCTACACCTTC

size: .
D: .
J: TRBJ2-7
V: TRBV12-3/TRBV12-4
CDR3: CASSSELGDEQYF
DNA: TGTGCCAGCAGCTCGGAGCTGGGGGATGAGCAGTACTTC

size: many
D: .
J: TRBJ2-7
V: TRBV2
CDR3: CASSGYEQYF
DNA: TGTGCCAGCAGCGGATACGAGCAGTACTTC

size: many
D: TRBD2
J: TRBJ2-7
V: TRBV11-2
CDR3: CASSYLRRETIYEQYF
DNA: TGTGCCAGCAGCTATCTGCGGCGGGAGACTATCTACGAGCAGTACTTC